A single sample gave rise to the 8 T cell receptor beta chains below, sequenced in a study of T cell repertoires in cytomegalovirus infection. Via MiXCR, TCRdb re-called the reads, giving one row per CDR3 protein. This table has 300,000 to 400,000 distinct CDR3 sequences, roughly 9.5% appearing once. Sequenced: PBMCs. Receptor source: a human donor in good health (CMV status not recorded). Some clones in this sample may be carry-over from other donors' samples.

This chain links TRBV11-2 with TRBJ2-5; D not resolved. The CDR3 is 15 residues long. The germline V and J ends were trimmed by 5 bases and 7 bases, with 20 bases remaining between them. CDR1 is SGHAT and CDR2 is FQNNGV in the germline V gene. The CDR3 protein is CASSPQYPRQVTQYF. Written as DNA, the CDR3 is TGTGCCAGCAGCCCACAATACCCACGGCAGGTGACCCAGTACTTC.

This clonotype has at least ten counts. This chain joins TRBV7-3 and TRBJ1-1, with D perhaps matching TRBD1 (6 bases). The CDR3 length is 14 residues. CDR1 is SGHTA, CDR2 FQGTGA, per germline. Trimming pared 5 bases from V and 4 bases from J, leaving 14 bases between. This CDR3 reads CASSLRGGGTEAFF. CDR3 in DNA: TGTGCCAGCAGCCTCAGGGGAGGAGGCACTGAAGCTTTCTTT.

The chain is built from TRBV28 and TRBJ2-3; TRBD2 is a possible D gene (5 bases). With 9 bases removed from V and 2 bases from J, the gap between germline ends came to 15 bases. The CDR3 runs to 14 residues. Germline lookup yields CDR1 MDHEN and CDR2 SYDVKM. DNA for the CDR3: TGTGCCAGTCAACTAGGAGGCCTCACAGATACGCAGTATTTT. As protein: CASQLGGLTDTQYF.

This chain connects TRBV30 to TRBJ1-2; D gene ambiguous. V was shortened by 2 bases and J by 0 bases, with 7 bases between the two germline ends. The CDR3 has 13 amino acids. The V gene's germline CDR1 is GTSNPN and CDR2 SVGIG (reference sequence). For the CDR3, the DNA is TGTGCCTGGAGTTACTCTCCTAACTATGGCTACACCTTC. It codes for CAWSYSPNYGYTF.

Worth noting for this clonotype: One junction end disagrees with the germline gene, perhaps due to a read error. The chain recombines TRBV19 with TRBJ2-3; D tentatively fits TRBD1 or TRBD2 (5 bases each). The CDR3 covers 14 residues. The V gene's germline CDR1 is LNHDA and CDR2 SQIVND (reference sequence). CDR3 in amino acids: CAISTGLSTDTEYF. CDR3 nucleotide sequence: TGTGCCATCTCGACGGGGCTTAGCACAGATACGGAGTATTTT.

This clonotype was observed a handful of times. V usage is TRBV27 and J usage is TRBJ2-2, with 8 bases fitting TRBD1. J was trimmed by 0 bases and V by 5 bases; bases with no gene match: 11. Germline V gene data show CDR1 as MNHEY and CDR2 as SMNVEV (reference sequence). The CDR3 consists of 18 residues. The CDR3 sequence: CASSPGTGFGANTGELFF. DNA of the CDR3: TGTGCCAGCAGTCCCGGGACAGGATTCGGGGCGAACACCGGGGAGCTGTTTTTT.

This chain links TRBV6-1 with TRBJ1-2, with 8 bases identical to TRBD1. The junction had 0 bases not matched to a gene; V was cut back by 6 bases and J by 3 bases. Germline values: CDR1 MNHNS, CDR2 SASEGT. The CDR3 spans 12 residues. CDR3 DNA sequence: TGTGCCAGCAGGGACAGGGACTATGGCTACACCTTC. It yields the protein CASRDRDYGYTF.

The chain employs TRBV28 and TRBJ1-1; D gene ambiguous. Per germline, CDR1 MDHEN and CDR2 SYDVKM. The CDR3 runs 11 residues. The CDR3 DNA is TGTGCGTGCTTCCTCAACACTGAAGCTTTCTTT. Its translation: CACFLNTEAFF.